This T cell receptor beta chain was sequenced for a study of T cell responses to AZD1222 COVID-19 vaccine. Study-level points and caveats: With dominance at 160-218 and 743-854, vaccine-associated CD4 TCRs spanned spike. Of the AZD1222 recipients, only 5 or 6 were seropositive at baseline. The study found Spike-specific TCR breadth and depth rose after two AZD1222 doses.

Worth noting for this clone: As yet, its antigen is unknown.

Using immunoSEQ multiplex PCR, the repertoire was profiled, and TCRdb retains in-frame clones only, with some absent. The sample carries 75,000 to 100,000 clones, 89% recorded once. Trimming removed 4 bases at V and 0 bases at J, with 15 bases between. The V gene's germline CDR1 is LGHNA and CDR2 YNFKEQ. This CDR3 contains 16 residues. The starting material was peripheral blood, obtained on day 0 of AZD1222 vaccination. The V call is TRBV4-2, the J call TRBJ1-1; a weak D match, TRBD1 (6 bases). The origin of this receptor is an adult in good health. In DNA form, the CDR3 reads TGTGCCAGCAGCCGTAGCGAGGGGGGGGTGAACACTGAAGCTTTCTTT. It codes for CASSRSEGGVNTEAFF.